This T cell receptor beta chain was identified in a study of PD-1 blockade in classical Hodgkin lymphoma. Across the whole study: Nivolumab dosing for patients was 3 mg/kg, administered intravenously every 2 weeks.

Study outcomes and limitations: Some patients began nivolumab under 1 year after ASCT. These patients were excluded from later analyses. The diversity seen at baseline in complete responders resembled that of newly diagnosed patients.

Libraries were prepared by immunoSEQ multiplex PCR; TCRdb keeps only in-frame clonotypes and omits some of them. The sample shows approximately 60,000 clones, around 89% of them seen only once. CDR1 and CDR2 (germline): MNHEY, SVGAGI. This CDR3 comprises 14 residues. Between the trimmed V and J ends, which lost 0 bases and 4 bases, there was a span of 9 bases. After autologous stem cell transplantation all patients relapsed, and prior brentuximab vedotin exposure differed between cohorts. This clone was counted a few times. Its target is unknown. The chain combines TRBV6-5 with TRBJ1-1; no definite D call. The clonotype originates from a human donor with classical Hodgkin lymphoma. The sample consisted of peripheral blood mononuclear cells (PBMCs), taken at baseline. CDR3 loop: CASSYSLDPTEAFF. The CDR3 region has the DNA TGTGCCAGCAGTTACTCTCTGGACCCCACTGAAGCTTTCTTT.